This T cell receptor beta chain was sequenced for a study of graft-versus-host responses after intestinal transplantation. Study as a whole: Multivisceral, liver-intestinal, or isolated intestinal grafts went to recipients. Among the recipients, all got anti-thymocyte globulin induction and then tacrolimus and steroids for approximately 3 years. Findings and limits, study-wide: Recipient marrow contained GvH clones, some of which appeared first in ileum or blood.

Only in-frame clones appear in the TCRdb table, and some are missing; sequencing was by immunoSEQ multiplex PCR. The data hold 20,000 to 25,000 clones, with 35% to 50% observed a single time. This clone has a handful of counts. The culture paired roughly 200,000 irradiated violet-dye-labeled stimulators with roughly 200,000 CFSE-labeled responders. Proliferating responders of the CD3+CD4+ and CD3+CD8+ phenotypes with low CFSE were sorted after the reaction. The material was alloreactive CD8+ T cells from a mixed lymphocyte reaction culture, obtained before transplantation. Subset meaning: CFSE-low proliferating T cells sorted from roughly six-day pre-transplant mixed lymphocyte reaction (GvH or HvG direction). The clonotype was recovered from a human patient who was an organ donor for intestinal transplantation.

CDR3 DNA sequence: TGTGCCAGCAACCTACTAGCGGGAGTCCCCCCAGATACGCAGTATTTT. Amino acid sequence: CASNLLAGVPPDTQYF. V and J are TRBV2 and TRBJ2-3, with 11 bases matching TRBD2. The CDR3 is 16 amino acids. Losses at the gene ends were 7 bases for V and 4 bases for J; bases not matched to a gene: 10. In germline, CDR1 is SNHLY, CDR2 FYNNEI. Variable domain in full (rest from reference TRBV2 and TRBJ2-3): EPEVTQTPSHQVTQMGQEVILRCVPISNHLYFYWYRQILGQKVEFLVSFYNNEISEKSEIFDDQFSVERPDGSNFTLKIRSTKLEDSAMYFCASNLLAGVPPDTQYFGPGTRLTVL.